Listed below are T cell receptor beta chains from one sample, sequenced in a study of blood T cell repertoires in COVID-19. The protocol was immunoSEQ multiplex PCR, while the TCRdb copy is restricted to in-frame clones and leaves out a portion. The profile shows 200,000 or so clones, 88% of them singletons. The sequencing input was PBMCs or T cells enriched from blood (not recorded which). The receptors shown here come from a woman aged 25 to 39 who had recovered from COVID-19. Each CDR3 is given with its conserved first and last residue. D genes are given only for firm matches. Some rows mark clone size as missing; the rest say once, few, many or name a class of expanded clone.

V gene: TRBV18
J gene: TRBJ1-3
clone size: NA
D gene: NA
CDR3 protein: CASSASGGSGNTIYF
CDR3 DNA: TGTGCCAGCTCAGCCAGCGGGGGATCTGGAAACACCATATATTTT

V gene: TRBV6-5
J gene: TRBJ2-7
clone size: few
D gene: TRBD2
CDR3 protein: CASSLGLAGDEQYF
CDR3 DNA: TGTGCCAGCAGCCTGGGACTAGCGGGGGACGAGCAGTACTTC

V gene: TRBV23-1
J gene: TRBJ2-5
clone size: once
D gene: TRBD1
CDR3 protein: CASSPIHRGLFTLEYF
CDR3 DNA: TGCGCCAGCAGTCCCATTCACAGGGGATTGTTTACTTTGGAGTACTTC

V gene: TRBV9
J gene: TRBJ2-1
clone size: few
D gene: NA
CDR3 protein: CASSPLKGVYNEQFF
CDR3 DNA: TGTGCCAGCAGCCCCCTGAAGGGGGTGTACAATGAGCAGTTCTTC

V gene: TRBV5-1
J gene: TRBJ2-2
clone size: NA
D gene: TRBD2
CDR3 protein: CASSPGLAGAGELFF
CDR3 DNA: TGCGCCAGCAGCCCAGGACTAGCGGGGGCCGGGGAGCTGTTTTTT

V gene: TRBV7-2
J gene: TRBJ2-7
clone size: NA
D gene: TRBD1
CDR3 protein: CASSRITGQTYEQYF
CDR3 DNA: TGTGCCAGCAGCAGAATAACGGGACAGACCTACGAGCAGTACTTC

V gene: TRBV25-1
J gene: TRBJ1-5
clone size: NA
D gene: NA
CDR3 protein: CASSPGGSGDQPQHF
CDR3 DNA: TGTGCCAGCAGTCCGGGCGGTAGCGGCGATCAGCCCCAGCATTTT

V gene: TRBV10-1
J gene: TRBJ2-7
clone size: once
D gene: NA
CDR3 protein: CASTPREYTYEQYF
CDR3 DNA: TGCGCCAGCACCCCCCGGGAATATACCTACGAGCAGTACTTC

V gene: TRBV5-4
J gene: TRBJ2-1
clone size: NA
D gene: NA
CDR3 protein: CASSQTSFPNNEQFF
CDR3 DNA: TGTGCCAGCAGCCAGACTAGTTTCCCAAACAATGAGCAGTTCTTC

V gene: TRBV19
J gene: TRBJ2-7
clone size: NA
D gene: NA
CDR3 protein: CASSPGGQGYEQYF
CDR3 DNA: TGTGCCAGTTCCCCGGGGGGCCAGGGCTACGAGCAGTACTTC

V gene: TRBV4-3
J gene: TRBJ2-7
clone size: NA
D gene: NA
CDR3 protein: CASSQAPGYEQYF
CDR3 DNA: TGCGCCAGCAGCCAAGCGCCAGGGTACGAGCAGTACTTC

V gene: TRBV5-4
J gene: TRBJ1-2
clone size: few
D gene: TRBD1
CDR3 protein: CASSVTGRDYGYTF
CDR3 DNA: TGTGCCAGCAGCGTGACAGGGCGGGACTATGGCTACACCTTC

V gene: TRBV7-8
J gene: TRBJ1-2
clone size: NA
D gene: TRBD1
CDR3 protein: CASSLETGGFYGYTF
CDR3 DNA: TGTGCCAGCAGCTTAGAGACAGGGGGCTTCTATGGCTACACCTTC

V gene: TRBV3-1/TRBV3-2
J gene: TRBJ1-1
clone size: NA
D gene: NA
CDR3 protein: CASSQEGGGGTEAFF
CDR3 DNA: TGTGCCAGCAGCCAAGAGGGAGGTGGGGGCACTGAAGCTTTCTTT

V gene: TRBV6-4
J gene: TRBJ2-3
clone size: NA
D gene: TRBD2
CDR3 protein: CASSDGGGADTQYF
CDR3 DNA: TGTGCCAGCAGTGACGGCGGGGGGGCAGATACGCAGTATTTT

V gene: TRBV2
J gene: TRBJ2-1
clone size: NA
D gene: TRBD2
CDR3 protein: CASSTENVASGAQFF
CDR3 DNA: TGTGCCAGCAGCACCGAAAATGTGGCTAGCGGGGCTCAGTTCTTC

V gene: TRBV5-1
J gene: TRBJ2-3
clone size: NA
D gene: NA
CDR3 protein: CASSLGSPGSDTQYF
CDR3 DNA: TGCGCCAGCAGCTTGGGGTCTCCGGGGTCAGATACGCAGTATTTT

V gene: TRBV5-6
J gene: TRBJ2-7
clone size: NA
D gene: NA
CDR3 protein: CASSLGSAYSYEQYF
CDR3 DNA: TGTGCCAGCAGCTTGGGGTCTGCGTACTCCTACGAGCAGTACTTC

V gene: TRBV10-3
J gene: TRBJ2-6
clone size: NA
D gene: TRBD1
CDR3 protein: CAVSGGTGSGGANVLTF
CDR3 DNA: TGTGCCGTCAGTGGTGGGACAGGATCGGGTGGGGCCAACGTCCTGACTTTC

V gene: TRBV6-1
J gene: TRBJ1-4
clone size: NA
D gene: NA
CDR3 protein: CASSEDTTGGEKLFF
CDR3 DNA: TGTGCCAGCAGTGAAGATACGACGGGTGGGGAAAAACTGTTTTTT

V gene: TRBV5-6
J gene: TRBJ2-5
clone size: NA
D gene: NA
CDR3 protein: CASSFGGFETQYF
CDR3 DNA: TGTGCCAGCAGCTTTGGGGGGTTTGAGACCCAGTACTTC

V gene: TRBV11-2
J gene: TRBJ2-2
clone size: once
D gene: TRBD2
CDR3 protein: CASSFFSGTSGGTGELFF
CDR3 DNA: TGTGCCAGCAGCTTCTTTTCTGGGACTAGCGGGGGTACCGGGGAGCTGTTTTTT

V gene: TRBV19
J gene: TRBJ2-7
clone size: NA
D gene: NA
CDR3 protein: CASSITQASYEQYF
CDR3 DNA: TGTGCCAGTAGTATTACACAGGCCTCCTACGAGCAGTACTTC

V gene: TRBV6-2/TRBV6-3
J gene: TRBJ1-5
clone size: NA
D gene: NA
CDR3 protein: CASSLGLAGIQPQHF
CDR3 DNA: TGTGCCAGCAGCTTGGGCCTAGCGGGCATTCAGCCCCAGCATTTT

V gene: TRBV7-3
J gene: TRBJ1-1
clone size: NA
D gene: NA
CDR3 protein: CASSTDTYTEAFF
CDR3 DNA: TGTGCCAGCAGCACCGACACGTACACTGAAGCTTTCTTT

V gene: TRBV11-3
J gene: TRBJ2-7
clone size: NA
D gene: TRBD2
CDR3 protein: CASSSEVSGVPGVGSSYEQYF
CDR3 DNA: TGTGCCAGCAGCTCAGAAGTTAGCGGGGTCCCGGGAGTAGGGTCCAGCTACGAGCAGTACTTC

V gene: TRBV18
J gene: TRBJ2-6
clone size: NA
D gene: NA
CDR3 protein: CASSPLTGSTGANVLTF
CDR3 DNA: TGTGCCAGCTCACCACTGACGGGTTCCACTGGGGCCAACGTCCTGACTTTC

V gene: TRBV2
J gene: TRBJ1-2
clone size: few
D gene: NA
CDR3 protein: CASSGYRANYGYTF
CDR3 DNA: TGTGCCAGCAGTGGTTACAGGGCGAACTATGGCTACACCTTC

V gene: TRBV5-6
J gene: TRBJ1-6
clone size: NA
D gene: NA
CDR3 protein: CASSYWGGGNSPLHF
CDR3 DNA: TGTGCCAGCAGCTACTGGGGGGGAGGGAATTCACCCCTCCACTTT

V gene: TRBV5-5
J gene: TRBJ1-5
clone size: once
D gene: NA
CDR3 protein: CASSLSNNQPQHF
CDR3 DNA: TGTGCCAGCAGCTTGTCTAACAATCAGCCCCAGCATTTT

V gene: TRBV27
J gene: TRBJ1-6
clone size: NA
D gene: TRBD1
CDR3 protein: CASSNHGQGWSPLHF
CDR3 DNA: TGTGCCAGCAGTAACCACGGACAGGGGTGGTCACCCCTCCACTTT

V gene: TRBV6-6
J gene: TRBJ1-5
clone size: NA
D gene: NA
CDR3 protein: CASSYLTGVQPQHF
CDR3 DNA: TGTGCCAGCAGTTACCTGACCGGGGTTCAGCCCCAGCATTTT

V gene: TRBV29-1
J gene: TRBJ2-7
clone size: NA
D gene: NA
CDR3 protein: CSVEERQLGQYF
CDR3 DNA: TGCAGCGTTGAAGAGAGACAGCTCGGGCAGTACTTC

V gene: TRBV7-6
J gene: TRBJ1-1
clone size: NA
D gene: NA
CDR3 protein: CASSSPGSAGEAFF
CDR3 DNA: TGTGCCAGCAGCTCTCCAGGATCGGCGGGTGAAGCTTTCTTT

V gene: TRBV4-1
J gene: TRBJ2-7
clone size: NA
D gene: TRBD2
CDR3 protein: CASSPSGGNYEQYF
CDR3 DNA: TGCGCCAGCAGCCCTAGCGGGGGGAACTACGAGCAGTACTTC

V gene: TRBV5-8
J gene: TRBJ1-2
clone size: NA
D gene: NA
CDR3 protein: CASSFGLAGAGHGYTF
CDR3 DNA: TGTGCCAGCAGCTTCGGTTTGGCAGGAGCGGGCCATGGCTACACCTTC

V gene: TRBV6-5
J gene: TRBJ1-2
clone size: once
D gene: NA
CDR3 protein: CASSIQGSYGYTF
CDR3 DNA: TGTGCCAGCAGCATACAGGGAAGCTATGGCTACACCTTC

V gene: TRBV7-9
J gene: TRBJ2-7
clone size: NA
D gene: TRBD1
CDR3 protein: CASSSTGSYEQYF
CDR3 DNA: TGTGCCAGCAGCTCGACAGGGTCCTACGAGCAGTACTTC

V gene: TRBV19
J gene: TRBJ1-2
clone size: NA
D gene: TRBD1
CDR3 protein: CASSSYRDSYYGYTF
CDR3 DNA: TGTGCCAGTAGTTCCTACCGGGACAGCTACTATGGCTACACCTTC

V gene: TRBV12-3/TRBV12-4
J gene: TRBJ1-4
clone size: NA
D gene: NA
CDR3 protein: CASSLMRGEKLFF
CDR3 DNA: TGTGCCAGCAGTTTAATGCGAGGTGAAAAACTGTTTTTT